A single T cell receptor beta chain is shown here with its context. Its antigen is not known. The entry originates in a study of shared clonotypes between healthy human individuals. Background on the study: The donor group consisted of two women and a few men, aged 18 to 49.

Broader study findings: Researchers sampled only blood; tissue repertoires likely differ. Non-shared clonotypes showed lower generation probabilities than clonotypes common to all four donors. Around 5% of naive CD4 clonotypes were common to a handful of donors.

TCRdb keeps only in-frame clones here, not all; method: immunoSEQ multiplex PCR. In the table there are under 600,000 clones, 97% of which are singletons. The sample consisted of naive CD4+ T cells sorted from blood. The subset was: CD45RA+ positively selected. The source of this sequence is a woman aged 25 to 39 in good health.

The CDR3 coding sequence is TGTGCCAGCAGCAAGGGACAGGGTGAGAGCACTGAAGCTTTCTTT. This codes for CASSKGQGESTEAFF. This chain connects TRBV6-5 to TRBJ1-1, with 9 bases aligning to TRBD1. V lost 6 bases and J lost 4; bases outside the gene matches: 9. In germline, CDR1 is MNHEY, CDR2 SVGAGI. The CDR3 extends over 15 amino acids.